Presented here are 3 T cell receptor beta chains from one specimen sequenced in a study of cytomegalovirus exposure and HLA in healthy donors (dated by TCRdb to between 2016 and 2019). The library came from the immunoSEQ multiplex PCR assay. For the multiplex PCR, a mixture combining 60 forward primers for TCR Vbeta segments and 13 reverse primers for TCR Jbeta segments was used. TCRdb took over this immuneACCESS table, retaining in-frame rearrangements with V and J assigned. Such tables are incomplete; in checked studies, under half of the missing clones stem from an unresolved V gene, and the remainder is unexplained. The sample data list some 100,000 clones, and about 79% of these were observed just once. Together, the top ten hold about 2% of the sample. The sequencing input was PBMCs. The receptors stem from a human donor in good health.

V gene TRBV7-6 combines with J gene TRBJ1-3; 9 positions agree with TRBD1. Trimming cost V 5 bases and J 1 base; bases outside gene matches: 18. Germline CDR1 reads SGHVS; CDR2 reads FNYEAQ. This CDR3 comprises 20 residues. Written as DNA, the CDR3 is TGTGCCAGCAGCCGATATACCGGGACAGGGCCCTCCGGATCTGGAAACACCATATATTTT. Translation: CASSRYTGTGPSGSGNTIYF. The full variable domain, in which reference TRBV7-6 and TRBJ1-3 provide the parts outside the CDR3, is GAGVSQSPRYKVTKRGQDVALRCDPISGHVSLYWYRQALGQGPEFLTYFNYEAQQDKSGLPNDRFSAERPEGSISTLTIQRTEQRDSAMYRCASSRYTGTGPSGSGNTIYFGEGSWLTVV.

The genes are TRBV27 and TRBJ1-2; TRBD1 agrees at 7 bases. This CDR3 has 14 residues. The ends lost 4 bases at V and 8 bases at J; junction bases unmatched: 10. Germline V gives CDR1 MNHEY, CDR2 SMNVEV (reference sequence). The CDR3 is CASSSRGQFGGYTF. DNA of the CDR3: TGTGCCAGCAGTTCGAGGGGACAGTTCGGGGGCTACACCTTC.

The CDR3 coding sequence is TGTGCCTGCCCCGGGGAGGGTGAGACCCAGTACTTC. As protein: CACPGEGETQYF. This chain connects TRBV30 to TRBJ2-5; 7 positions agree with TRBD2. Germline CDR1 is GTSNPN and CDR2 is SVGIG (reference sequence). The V segment lost 6 bases and the J segment 5 bases; nucleotides outside the gene matches: 6. This CDR3 is built from 12 residues.